The present T cell receptor (beta chain) was sequenced within a study of blood T cell repertoires in COVID-19. The repertoire was sequenced with immunoSEQ multiplex PCR; TCRdb's copy has only in-frame clones and lacks some. In the table there are approximately 170,000 clones, 87% of which are singletons. The specimen was peripheral blood. This clonotype originated in a man between 18 and 29 years old with active or convalescent COVID-19.

The CDR3 is CASRKGGGYGYTF. As DNA, the CDR3 is TGTGCCAGTAGGAAAGGGGGCGGCTATGGCTACACCTTC. The rearrangement joins TRBV19 to TRBJ1-2; 7 nucleotides match TRBD1. This CDR3 comprises 13 residues. The V and J ends lost 6 bases and 4 bases, in that order; junction bases with no gene match: 5. CDR1 and CDR2 (germline): LNHDA, SQIVND (reference sequence).